One and the same sample provided the 2 T cell receptor beta chains below, sequenced in a study of blood T cell repertoires in COVID-19. Here immunoSEQ multiplex PCR was the method, and the copy in TCRdb shows in-frame clones only, minus some. The data hold roughly 90,000 clones, with roughly nine tenths observed a single time. Sequencing used peripheral blood. These receptors originate from a human donor with active COVID-19. The donor label of this sample is uncertain.

The rearrangement uses TRBV3-1 (or the pseudogene TRBV3-2) and TRBJ2-1, with a possible D match to TRBD2 (5 bases). V lost 4 bases and J 7 bases, leaving 14 bases between the germline ends. This CDR3 has 14 residues. The V gene's germline CDR1 is LGHDT and CDR2 YNNKEL (reference sequence). This CDR3 reads CASSLLGVGNEQFF. The CDR3 DNA is TGTGCCAGCAGCCTTCTCGGGGTTGGGAATGAGCAGTTCTTC.

V is TRBV5-4 and J is TRBJ2-3; 8 nucleotides align to TRBD2. CDR1 and CDR2 (germline): SGHNT, YYREEE (reference sequence). After removal of 4 bases from V and 2 bases from J, the junction contained 9 bases not matched to a gene. The CDR3 length is 16 residues. Written as DNA, the CDR3 is TGTGCCAGCAGCGATCGAGCGGGGGCCGACACAGATACGCAGTATTTT. Translating it yields CASSDRAGADTDTQYF.